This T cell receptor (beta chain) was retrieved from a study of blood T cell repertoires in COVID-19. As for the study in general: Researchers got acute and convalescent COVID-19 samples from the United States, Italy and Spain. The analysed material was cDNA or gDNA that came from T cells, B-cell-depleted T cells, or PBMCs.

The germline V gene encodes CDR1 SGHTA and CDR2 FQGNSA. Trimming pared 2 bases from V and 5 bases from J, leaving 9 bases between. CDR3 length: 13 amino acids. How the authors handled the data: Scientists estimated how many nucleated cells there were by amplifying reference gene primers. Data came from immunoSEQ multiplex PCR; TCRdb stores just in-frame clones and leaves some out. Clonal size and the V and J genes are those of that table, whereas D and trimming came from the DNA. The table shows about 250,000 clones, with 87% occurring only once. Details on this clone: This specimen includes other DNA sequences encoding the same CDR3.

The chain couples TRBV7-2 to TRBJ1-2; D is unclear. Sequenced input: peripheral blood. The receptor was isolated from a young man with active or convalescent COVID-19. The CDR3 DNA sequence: TGTGCCAGCAGCTTACTCCCCGGTTATGGCTACACCTTC. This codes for CASSLLPGYGYTF. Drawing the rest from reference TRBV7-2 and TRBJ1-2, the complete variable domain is GAGVSQSPSNKVTEKGKDVELRCDPISGHTALYWYRQSLGQGLEFLIYFQGNSAPDKSGLPSDRFSAERTGGSVSTLTIQRTQQEDSAVYLCASSLLPGYGYTFGSGTRLTVV.